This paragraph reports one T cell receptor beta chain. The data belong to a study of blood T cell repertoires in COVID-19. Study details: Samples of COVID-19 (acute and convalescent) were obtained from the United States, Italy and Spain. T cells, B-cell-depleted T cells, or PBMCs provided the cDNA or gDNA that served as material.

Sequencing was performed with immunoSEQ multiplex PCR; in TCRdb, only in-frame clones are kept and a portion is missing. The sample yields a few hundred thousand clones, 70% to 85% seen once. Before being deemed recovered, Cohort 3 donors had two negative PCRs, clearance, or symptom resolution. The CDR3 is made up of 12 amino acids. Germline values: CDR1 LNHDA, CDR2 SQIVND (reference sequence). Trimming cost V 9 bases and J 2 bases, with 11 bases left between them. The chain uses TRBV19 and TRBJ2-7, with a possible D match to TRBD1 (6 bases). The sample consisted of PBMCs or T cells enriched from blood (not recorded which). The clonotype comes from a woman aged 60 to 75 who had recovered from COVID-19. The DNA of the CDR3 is TGTGCCAGCCGGGACAATGCCTACGAGCAGTACTTC. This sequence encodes CASRDNAYEQYF.